This entry concerns a single T cell receptor (beta chain). What this receptor recognizes is not known. Base qualities are not at hand, and no much larger clone is one base apart. The data derive from a study of blood T cell repertoires in COVID-19 (dated by TCRdb to 2018 to 2021). For the study in its entirety: Collaborator samples came from the United States, Italy and Spain and covered acute and convalescent phases of COVID-19. The prospective study material was composed of cDNA or gDNA derived from T cells, B-cell-depleted T cells, or PBMCs. Samples were obtained from the ongoing ImmuneRACE study (first 160 participants) and from over 1,000 subjects provided by 6 global collaborators. Where available, HLA class I and class II types were taken from metadata supplied by the sample provider and were not determined by assay-based typing. Sample metadata almost always included a de-identified subject ID, COVID-19 status, age in years and sex. The dataset comprised deeply sampled blood TCRbeta repertoires from subjects exposed to, actively infected with, or recovered from COVID-19. The repertoires were released in a freely available public database intended as a resource for research on the immune response to SARS-CoV-2. Findings and caveats that apply to the study as a whole: Clinical and demographic metadata were provided uncurated, with the amount varying by source and participant.

Whole blood was collected in K2EDTA tubes by collaborating institutions according to the institutions' own protocols. For TCRbeta analysis, collaborators shipped samples in one of three forms: frozen whole blood, isolated PBMCs, or DNA extracted from either of those sample types. TCRbeta CDR3 regions were amplified from genomic DNA by means of the immunoSEQ Assay, a bias-controlled multiplex PCR. In the authors' own workflow: The number of nucleated cells in each sample was estimated from the amplification of reference gene primers within the assay. To quantify the absolute abundance of each unique TCRbeta CDR3 rearrangement, sequence reads were collapsed and filtered. For each sample, productive Simpson clonality was calculated as the square root of Simpson's diversity index over productive rearrangements. The table was pulled from immuneACCESS by TCRdb, which kept in-frame rearrangements only. Such tables lose some clones; where checked, under half of the loss comes from unresolved V genes, and the rest has no known cause. That table gives V, J and clone size, and the DNA gave D and trimming. This sample has roughly 74,000 clones in its table, and 84% of those were observed once. The ten largest make up 30% to 45% of the sample.

The specimen sequenced was peripheral blood. This sequence was found in a man between 65 and 85 years old with acute or convalescent COVID-19.

The CDR3 corresponds to CAWRQSNYGYTF. At the DNA level, the sequence is TGTGCCTGGCGACAGTCTAACTATGGCTACACCTTC. The sequence links TRBV30 to TRBJ1-2, and possibly TRBD1, on 5 matching bases. From cysteine to phenylalanine, the CDR3 is 12 amino acids long. Just CDR3 DNA is preserved here, 36 bases in frame from base 1. V is cut by 5 bases and J by 0 bases, and the space between the germline ends is 7 bases. The germline V gene (reference sequence) yields GTSNPN for CDR1 and SVGIG for CDR2.